This T cell receptor (beta chain) was captured in a study of radiation and T cells in renal cell carcinoma (TCRdb year 2020). Context from the whole study: TCR beta sequencing covered around 50 samples in total, comprising some 25 tumors and approximately 27 peripheral blood samples. The last blood draw happened 4 weeks after radiation, timed to coincide with nephrectomy. A total of 4 million to 5 million unique CDR3 nucleotide sequences, encoding 2,500,000 or so unique CDR3 amino acid sequences, were found across all 55 or so samples. Findings and caveats that apply to the study as a whole: Dynamics of the blood repertoire were not tracked past 4 weeks after treatment. With a single-armed trial design, the study had no way to address how radiation dose or scheduling affects the TCR repertoire. In blood, the top tumor clonotypes increased from baseline to 2 weeks after radiation and then shrank by 4 weeks, which suggests a temporary expansion of tumor-resident clones. Because pretreatment tumor biopsies were not available, the study could not determine whether clonotypes were already present within the tumor at baseline.

TCR beta libraries were generated from genomic DNA with the immunoSEQ kit, following the manufacturer's recommendations. Library preparation used a first multiplex PCR with proprietary primers, then a second PCR adding unique barcodes, with bead cleanups after each round. Each sample batch included a kit-provided positive control reaction and a negative control reaction. The final libraries were assessed on an Agilent 4200 TapeStation D1000 ScreenTape, pooled by volume, and quantified by qPCR. Sequencing was performed on an Illumina NextSeq500 using a MidOutput 150-cycle cartridge, with 156 Read1 cycles, 15 Index1 cycles, and the kit custom primers. The pooled library was loaded at about 1 pM, and about 21% PhiX control was spiked in. In the source study's methods: Vendor-processed data were analyzed in R, with a clonotype defined as all T cells sharing the same CDR3 nucleotide sequence. For clone abundance analyses, frequencies were normalized to the 10,000 most abundant clones in each sample. Before analysis, public T cell clones were removed, and these numbered fewer than six per sample on average. An abundance difference of at least 32-fold between compartments was the criterion for calling clonotypes tumor-enriched or baseline blood-enriched. Clonotypes expanded or contracted between blood time points were identified with a beta-binomial differential abundance model. The Baroni-Urbani and Buser coefficient was used to measure tumor-blood repertoire similarity, and groups were compared with two-tailed Wilcoxon tests in R. This immuneACCESS table, as held by TCRdb, lists in-frame sequences with V and J called but not all clones. Of the missing ones, under half trace to an unresolved V gene in checked studies; the others have no known cause. Clone size and V and J calls were adopted from that table, with D and trimming inferred from the DNA. This sample has tens of thousands of clones in its table, and around four fifths of those were observed once. In total, the top ten clones hold around 9.4% of the sample.

Interpreted using the paper, the time point label stands for: blood 4 weeks post-SBRT, at nephrectomy. The treatment or condition label, read with the paper, signifies: 15 Gy SBRT to primary tumor, nephrectomy 4 weeks later. Samples were obtained from a clinical trial, in which 15 Gy stereotactic body radiation therapy was delivered to primary renal cell carcinomas and nephrectomy was performed 4 weeks later. To follow tumor-enriched clonotypes, peripheral blood was collected serially from radiation-treated patients at baseline and again at 2 weeks and 4 weeks after SBRT. Every patient had renal cell carcinoma of clear cell pathology. The QIAamp DNA Blood Mini Kit (Qiagen) was used to prepare genomic DNA for TCR sequencing. The analyses included just those samples that passed every quality control check. The CDR3 covers 14 residues, taking in both the cysteine and the phenylalanine. The retained sequence is limited to the CDR3, 42 bases, with the frame set at the first base. CDR1 and CDR2 are read off the germline V gene (reference sequence) as SGHKS and YYEKEE. Trimming takes 3 bases off V and 4 bases off J; junction bases not matched to a gene: 6.

Of note for this clone: There is no known antigen for this receptor. No base qualities exist here, and no much larger clone lies one base off it.

The sample in question was blood, obtained from a patient whose treatment included radiotherapy and nephrectomy. The clonotype comes from a man aged 50-59 years with renal cell carcinoma. The sequence links TRBV5-5 to TRBJ1-1; the central 7 bases match TRBD1. The bases are TGTGCCAGCAGCTATATCACAGGGGCCACTGAAGCTTTCTTT. Its translation is CASSYITGATEAFF. Reference TRBV5-5 and TRBJ1-1 genes cover what lies past the CDR3, so the full variable domain is DAGVTQSPTHLIKTRGQQVTLRCSPISGHKSVSWYQQVLGQGPQFIFQYYEKEERGRGNFPDRFSARQFPNYSSELNVNALLLGDSALYLCASSYITGATEAFFGQGTRLTVV.